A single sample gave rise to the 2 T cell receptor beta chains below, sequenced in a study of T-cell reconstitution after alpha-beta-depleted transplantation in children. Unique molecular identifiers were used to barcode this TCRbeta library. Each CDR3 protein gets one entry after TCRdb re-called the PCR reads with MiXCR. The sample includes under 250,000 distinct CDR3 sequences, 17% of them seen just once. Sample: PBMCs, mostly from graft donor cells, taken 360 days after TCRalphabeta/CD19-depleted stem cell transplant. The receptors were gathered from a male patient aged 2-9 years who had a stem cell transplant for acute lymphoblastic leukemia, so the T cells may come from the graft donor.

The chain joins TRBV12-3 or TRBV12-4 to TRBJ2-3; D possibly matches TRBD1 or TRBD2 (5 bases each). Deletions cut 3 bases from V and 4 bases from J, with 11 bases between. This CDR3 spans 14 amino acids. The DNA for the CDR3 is TGTGCCAGCAGTTTGGGGACCCACGCAGATACGCAGTATTTT. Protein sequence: CASSLGTHADTQYF.

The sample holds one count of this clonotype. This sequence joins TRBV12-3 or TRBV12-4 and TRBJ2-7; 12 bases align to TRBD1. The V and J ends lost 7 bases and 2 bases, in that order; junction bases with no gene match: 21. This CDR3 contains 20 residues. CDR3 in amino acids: CASTPTPGTGGVIMAYEQYF. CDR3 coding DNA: TGTGCCAGCACCCCGACCCCCGGGACAGGGGGCGTAATTATGGCCTACGAGCAGTACTTC.